This TCR beta chain was captured by sequencing in a study of Graves' ophthalmopathy and Graves' hyperthyroidism. Clinicians diagnosed using symptoms, serum thyroxine, TRAb, thyroid ultrasound and orbital computed tomography. V dropped 5 bases and J dropped 1 base, with 13 bases sitting between them. Germline V gene lookup returns CDR1 SNHLY and CDR2 FYNNEI. This CDR3 has 15 residues. Whole-study results and caveats: Most thyroid clonotypes expanded beyond 0.001 frequency were also found in blood.

The sequenced template was RNA, covering the TCR beta CDR3 region. In the first round, RT-PCR was carried out with HTBI primers, and a multiplex PCR formed the second round. Each CDR3 protein gets one entry after TCRdb re-called the multiplex PCR reads with MiXCR. The table has about 550,000 distinct CDR3 sequences, under 40% seen once. With respect to this clonotype: Antigen specificity is unknown.

This sequence was found in an adult man with Graves' hyperthyroidism. The material sequenced was peripheral blood or thyroid tissue (not recorded which). The chain links TRBV2 to TRBJ2-3; D not resolved. CDR3: CASSLGPFGTDTQYF. The CDR3 coding sequence is TGTGCCAGCAGTTTAGGGCCGTTCGGCACAGATACGCAGTATTTT.